This T cell receptor (beta chain) was recovered during a study of beta chain features in type 1 diabetes. Per germline, CDR1 SEHNR and CDR2 FQNEAQ (reference sequence). Trimming at V came to 7 bases and at J to 0 bases, leaving 4 bases not matched to a gene. The CDR3 sequence is 15 residues long. This clone was observed a few times. Antigen unknown. Expressed TCRB transcripts were sequenced, since all the RNA that had been isolated was reverse transcribed. Repertoires were generated with immunoSEQ multiplex PCR, while TCRdb's copy carries only in-frame clones and drops some. The repertoire has about 340,000 clones, approximately 13% of them found once; the top ten carry nearly 0.015%. Sorting gave populations that all exceeded 98% purity. General study results and limits: Type 1 diabetes patients showed fewer insertions and more deletions at VDJ junctions. Small HLA sub-analyses could not settle whether HLA shapes TCRB rearrangement. Compared to healthy donors, patients appeared to have naive, central memory and Treg TCRB repertoires that were more alike. Across all four CD4+ subsets, people with type 1 diabetes showed modestly shorter TCRB CDR3s.

The gene calls are TRBV7-9 and TRBJ2-2; the match to TRBD1 covers 8 bases. This clonotype was obtained from a young woman with type 1 diabetes. The specimen sequenced was naive CD4+ T cells from blood. This CDR3 is CASKDRGANTGELFF. The CDR3 DNA sequence: TGTGCCAGCAAAGACAGGGGCGCGAACACCGGGGAGCTGTTTTTT.